The rows below give T cell receptor beta chains drawn from one sample of a study of cytomegalovirus exposure and HLA in healthy donors. Libraries were prepared by immunoSEQ multiplex PCR; TCRdb keeps only in-frame clonotypes and omits some of them. Found here are around 200,000 clones, 84% of them singletons; the top ten hold around 1.2%. The material sequenced was PBMCs. These TCRs come from a girl aged 2-9 years in good health and CMV-seropositive. The CDR3 runs from the conserved cysteine through the conserved F or W. Fields, in order: J gene, clone size, D gene, V gene, CDR3 DNA, CDR3 protein. D genes are given only for firm matches. A clone size is listed for some rows: how often the clone was seen (once, few, many), or a class if it is expanded.

>TRBJ2-1|.|TRBD2|TRBV11-2
TGTGCCAGCAGCTTATCTTCGGGAGGCGATGAGCAGTTCTTC
CASSLSSGGDEQFF
>TRBJ2-1|.|.|TRBV30
TGTGCCTGGAGTTCCCTATCGGCAGGGACCTACAATGAGCAGTTCTTC
CAWSSLSAGTYNEQFF
>TRBJ1-4|.|.|TRBV19
TGTGCCAGTAGTAGCGTAGTAGGTGGGGCGGCTAATGAAAAACTGTTTTTT
CASSSVVGGAANEKLFF
>TRBJ1-3|.|.|TRBV5-1
TGCGCCAGCAGCTCGCCGACGGGTAGCTCTGGAAACACCATATATTTT
CASSSPTGSSGNTIYF
>TRBJ2-1|.|.|TRBV19
TGTGCCAGTAGTATAGGAAACAGTTACTCCTACAATGAGCAGTTCTTC
CASSIGNSYSYNEQFF
>TRBJ1-2|.|.|TRBV11-1
TGTGCCAGCAGCTTGAGAGGAGCAAACTATGGCTACACCTTC
CASSLRGANYGYTF
>TRBJ2-3|.|.|TRBV5-4
TGTGCCAGCAGCTCCCGACAGGGCACAGATACGCAGTATTTT
CASSSRQGTDTQYF
>TRBJ2-1|.|.|TRBV9
TGTGCCAGCAGCGTAGGAGCGGGCTCCTACAATGAGCAGTTCTTC
CASSVGAGSYNEQFF
>TRBJ2-3|.|TRBD2|TRBV6-4
TGTGCCAGCAGTGACTGGGGGAGGGACGCAGATACGCAGTATTTT
CASSDWGRDADTQYF
>TRBJ1-6|.|TRBD1|TRBV25-1
TGTGCCAGCAGAGGACAGGGAAATTCACCCCTCCACTTT
CASRGQGNSPLHF
>TRBJ1-2|.|TRBD1|TRBV6-5
TGTGCCAGCAGCCCTGGGACAGAGGGAGATGGCTACACCTTC
CASSPGTEGDGYTF
>TRBJ2-7|.|TRBD1|TRBV7-8
TGTGCCAGCAGCTCCCGGGACAGGCTAAGCTCCTACGAGCAGTACTTC
CASSSRDRLSSYEQYF
>TRBJ2-7|.|.|TRBV10-3
TGTGCCATCAGTGAGCCGAAGCTAGACGGAAGCTACGAGCAGTACTTC
CAISEPKLDGSYEQYF
>TRBJ2-1|.|TRBD2|TRBV5-1
TGCGCCAGCAGCTTCGCTAGCGGGAGGGGTTTACAGTTCTTC
CASSFASGRGLQFF
>TRBJ2-3|.|TRBD2|TRBV19
TGTGCCACTACAGCGGGAGCCGTCAGCACAGATACGCAGTATTTT
CATTAGAVSTDTQYF
>TRBJ2-3|.|TRBD2|TRBV5-4
TGTGCCAGCAGGAGCGGGGGGGCGGGGATGGATACGCAGTATTTT
CASRSGGAGMDTQYF
>TRBJ1-4|few|TRBD1|TRBV9
TGTGCCAGCGGACAGGACTTTGGCGAAAAACTGTTTTTT
CASGQDFGEKLFF
>TRBJ2-5|.|TRBD1|TRBV9
TGTGCCAGCTCCCGGGACAGGGGGCAAGAGACCCAGTACTTC
CASSRDRGQETQYF
>TRBJ1-2|once|TRBD1|TRBV13
TGTGCCAGCAGCTCGAGGACAGGGGCTAACTATGGCTACACCTTC
CASSSRTGANYGYTF
>TRBJ2-2|.|.|TRBV7-2
TGTGCCAGCAGCTGGGCCGCGCCCTTCACCGGGGAGCTGTTTTTT
CASSWAAPFTGELFF
>TRBJ1-4|.|.|TRBV5-4
TGTGCCAGCAGCCCCCACCTGGGGAGGGGACCAACTAATGAAAAACTGTTTTTT
CASSPHLGRGPTNEKLFF
>TRBJ2-7|.|TRBD2|TRBV6-6
TGTGCCAGCAGTTACTTGACTAGCGGTTACGAGCAGTACTTC
CASSYLTSGYEQYF
>TRBJ1-2|.|TRBD1|TRBV7-8
TGTGCCAGCAGCTTAGCTGGGACAGCTAACTATGGCTACACCTTC
CASSLAGTANYGYTF
>TRBJ2-1|.|.|TRBV5-4
TGTGCCAGCAGCTTGAAGCGCCTGAGCTCCTACAATGAGCAGTTCTTC
CASSLKRLSSYNEQFF
>TRBJ2-7|.|TRBD2|TRBV19
TGTGCCAGTAGTCCCTCCGGCGGGGGGTACGAGCAGTACTTC
CASSPSGGGYEQYF
>TRBJ1-1|.|TRBD1|TRBV18
TGTGCCAGCTCACCCTGGGACAGGGGTTCCCGGGAAGCTTTCTTT
CASSPWDRGSREAFF
>TRBJ1-2|.|.|TRBV7-9
TGTGCCAGCAGCCGTTACGGGGCAGGGGTGAACTATGGCTACACCTTC
CASSRYGAGVNYGYTF
>TRBJ1-2|.|TRBD1|TRBV2
TGTGCCAGCAGTGGCCGGGGACAGGGGCGCTCGGAGTCTAACTATGGCTACACCTTC
CASSGRGQGRSESNYGYTF
>TRBJ2-7|.|.|TRBV30
TGTGCCTGGAGTCCTCCAGCGCGGCCGAGGGACGAGCAGTACTTC
CAWSPPARPRDEQYF
>TRBJ2-3|.|TRBD2|TRBV11-3
TGTGCCAGCAGCCAAAAGCTAGCGGGGGCAGATACGCAGTATTTT
CASSQKLAGADTQYF
>TRBJ1-3|.|.|TRBV15
TGTGCCACCAGCCGTTCTTCGGGGGGCGCCTCTGGAAACACCATATATTTT
CATSRSSGGASGNTIYF
>TRBJ2-5|once|.|TRBV23-1
TGCGCCAGCAGTCAATCGTGGGCAGATTTCGAGACCCAGTACTTC
CASSQSWADFETQYF
>TRBJ1-1|.|TRBD1|TRBV4-1
TGCGCCAGCAGCCTATCGACAGGGAGAGTGAGTACTGAAGCTTTCTTT
CASSLSTGRVSTEAFF
>TRBJ2-1|.|.|TRBV4-1
TGCGCCAGCAGCCAAGATCAATACAATGAGCAGTTCTTC
CASSQDQYNEQFF
>TRBJ1-1|few|.|TRBV6-5
TGTGCCAGCAGTCGCCCGGGATTTTCGGACGCTGAAGCTTTCTTT
CASSRPGFSDAEAFF
>TRBJ1-5|.|TRBD1|TRBV19
TGTGCCAGTAGGAGGGGGGACTTGACAGGGGCCAGGGAGTCGGGCCAGCCCCAGCATTTT
CASRRGDLTGARESGQPQHF
>TRBJ2-1|.|.|TRBV2
TGTGCCAGGACGAGGGGGGGCAATGAGCAGTTCTTC
CARTRGGNEQFF
>TRBJ2-7|.|TRBD1|TRBV7-3
TGTGCCAGCAGCCGACCCCTGGGGACAGCCAGCTTC
CASSRPLGTASF
>TRBJ1-2|.|TRBD1|TRBV10-3
TGTGCCATCAGTGAACAGACAGGGCCGCTATATGGCTACACCTTC
CAISEQTGPLYGYTF
>TRBJ2-1|.|TRBD1|TRBV10-1
TGCGCCAGCAGTGAGTTTCACGGGACAGGGAACAATGAGCAGTTCTTC
CASSEFHGTGNNEQFF
>TRBJ1-2|.|.|TRBV28
TGTGCCAGCAGTTTGCGTTTCGAAAACTATGGCTACACCTTC
CASSLRFENYGYTF
>TRBJ1-1|.|TRBD1|TRBV6-5
TGTGCCAGCAGTCAGGGGGTCACTGAAGCTTTCTTT
CASSQGVTEAFF
>TRBJ1-5|.|TRBD1|TRBV28
TGTGCCAGCGTTGGACAGGGGGGCAATCAGCCCCAGCATTTT
CASVGQGGNQPQHF
>TRBJ1-3|once|.|TRBV7-6
TGTGCCAGCAGCTTATCTCACGGCTCTGGAAACACCATATATTTT
CASSLSHGSGNTIYF
>TRBJ2-3|.|TRBD2|TRBV2
TGTGCCAGCAGTGGGACTAGCGGCACAGATACGCAGTATTTT
CASSGTSGTDTQYF
>TRBJ2-3|.|TRBD2|TRBV11-2
TGTGCCAGCAGCTTAACTAGCGGTTACACAGATACGCAGTATTTT
CASSLTSGYTDTQYF
>TRBJ1-2|.|.|TRBV6-5
TGTGCCAGCAGACCAAGATCGGGGGGCTACACCTTC
CASRPRSGGYTF
>TRBJ2-7|once|.|TRBV9
TGTGCCAGCAGCCCTATAGGGACATCCGTTTGGCACGAGCAGTACTTC
CASSPIGTSVWHEQYF
>TRBJ2-3|.|.|TRBV4-1
TGCGCCAGCAGCCAAGTTAGTGGTTTAACAGATACGCAGTATTTT
CASSQVSGLTDTQYF
>TRBJ1-2|.|TRBD1|TRBV5-4
TGTGCCAGCAGCCCCGACAGGGGGCAATATGGCTACACCTTC
CASSPDRGQYGYTF
>TRBJ1-1|.|.|TRBV18
TGTGCCAGCTCACCAAATGAGGTTAAGAGGGCTTTCTTT
CASSPNEVKRAFF